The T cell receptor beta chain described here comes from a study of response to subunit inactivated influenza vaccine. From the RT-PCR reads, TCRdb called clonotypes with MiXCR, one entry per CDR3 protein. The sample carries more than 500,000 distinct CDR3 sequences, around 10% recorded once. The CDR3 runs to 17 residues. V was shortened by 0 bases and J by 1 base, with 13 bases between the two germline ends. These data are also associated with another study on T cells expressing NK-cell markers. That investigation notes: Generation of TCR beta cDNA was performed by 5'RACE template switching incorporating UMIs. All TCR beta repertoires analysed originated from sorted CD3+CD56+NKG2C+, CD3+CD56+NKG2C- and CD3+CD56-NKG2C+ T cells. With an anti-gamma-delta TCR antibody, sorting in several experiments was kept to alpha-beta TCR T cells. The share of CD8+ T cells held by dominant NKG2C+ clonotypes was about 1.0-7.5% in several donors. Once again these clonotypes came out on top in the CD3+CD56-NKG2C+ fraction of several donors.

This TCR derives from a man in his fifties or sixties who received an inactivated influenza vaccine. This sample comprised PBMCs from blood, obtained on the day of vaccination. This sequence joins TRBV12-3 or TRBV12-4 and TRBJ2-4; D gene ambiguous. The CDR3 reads CASSLALAGRAKNIQYF. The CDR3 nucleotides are TGTGCCAGCAGTTTAGCGCTGGCCGGAAGGGCCAAAAACATTCAGTACTTC.